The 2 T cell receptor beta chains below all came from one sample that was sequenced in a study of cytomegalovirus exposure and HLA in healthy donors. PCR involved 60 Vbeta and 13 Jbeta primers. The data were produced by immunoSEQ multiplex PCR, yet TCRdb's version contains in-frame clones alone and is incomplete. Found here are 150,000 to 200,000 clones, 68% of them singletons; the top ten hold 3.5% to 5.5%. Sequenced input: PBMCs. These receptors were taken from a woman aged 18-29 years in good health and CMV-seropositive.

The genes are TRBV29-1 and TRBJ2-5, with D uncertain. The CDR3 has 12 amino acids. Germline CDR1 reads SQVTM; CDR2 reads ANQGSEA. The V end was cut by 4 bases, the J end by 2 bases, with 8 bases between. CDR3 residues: CSVVGSQETQYF. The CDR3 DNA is TGCAGCGTTGTTGGCAGTCAAGAGACCCAGTACTTC.

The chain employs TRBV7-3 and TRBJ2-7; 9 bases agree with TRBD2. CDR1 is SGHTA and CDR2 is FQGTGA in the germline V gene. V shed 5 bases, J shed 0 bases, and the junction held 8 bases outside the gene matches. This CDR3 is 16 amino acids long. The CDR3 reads CASSPGGGAPSYEQYF. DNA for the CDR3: TGTGCCAGCAGCCCAGGCGGGGGGGCCCCCTCCTACGAGCAGTACTTC.